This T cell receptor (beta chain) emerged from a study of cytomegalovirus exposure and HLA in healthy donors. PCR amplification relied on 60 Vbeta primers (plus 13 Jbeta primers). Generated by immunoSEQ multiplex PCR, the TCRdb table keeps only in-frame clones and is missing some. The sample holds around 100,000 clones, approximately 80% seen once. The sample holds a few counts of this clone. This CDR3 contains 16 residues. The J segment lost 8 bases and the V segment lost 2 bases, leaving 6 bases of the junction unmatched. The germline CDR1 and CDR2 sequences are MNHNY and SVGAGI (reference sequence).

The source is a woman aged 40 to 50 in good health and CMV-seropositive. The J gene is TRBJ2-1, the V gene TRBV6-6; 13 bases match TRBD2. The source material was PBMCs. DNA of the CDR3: TGTGCCAGCAGTTACCGGACTAGCGGGAGTGTATATGAGCAGTTCTTC. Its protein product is CASSYRTSGSVYEQFF.